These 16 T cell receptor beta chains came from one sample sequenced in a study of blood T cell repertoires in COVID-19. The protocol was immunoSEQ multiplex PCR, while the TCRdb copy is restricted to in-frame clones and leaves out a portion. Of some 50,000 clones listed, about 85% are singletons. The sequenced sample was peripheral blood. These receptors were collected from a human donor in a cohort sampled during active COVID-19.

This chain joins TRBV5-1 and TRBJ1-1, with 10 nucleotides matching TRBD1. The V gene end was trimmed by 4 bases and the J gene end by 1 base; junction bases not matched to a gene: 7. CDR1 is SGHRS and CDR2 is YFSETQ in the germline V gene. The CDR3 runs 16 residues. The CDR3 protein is CASSTGQGIANTEAFF. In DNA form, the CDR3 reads TGCGCCAGCAGCACGGGACAGGGGATAGCGAACACTGAAGCTTTCTTT.

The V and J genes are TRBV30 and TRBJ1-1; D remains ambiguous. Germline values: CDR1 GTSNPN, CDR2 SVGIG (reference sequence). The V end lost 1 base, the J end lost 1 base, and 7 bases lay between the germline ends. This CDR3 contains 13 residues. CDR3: CAWSAQANTEAFF. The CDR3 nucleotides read TGTGCCTGGAGTGCCCAGGCGAACACTGAAGCTTTCTTT. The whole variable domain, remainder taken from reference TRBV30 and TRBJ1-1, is SQTIHQWPATLVQPVGSPLSLECTVEGTSNPNLYWYRQAAGRGLQLLFYSVGIGQISSEVPQNLSASRPQDRQFILSSKKLLLSDSGFYLCAWSAQANTEAFFGQGTRLTVV.

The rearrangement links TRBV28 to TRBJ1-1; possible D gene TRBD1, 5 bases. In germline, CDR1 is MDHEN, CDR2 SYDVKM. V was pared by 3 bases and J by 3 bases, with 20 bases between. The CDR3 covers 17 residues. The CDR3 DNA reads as TGTGCCAGCAGTTTCTCCATGATAGGGGTGATGCACACTGAAGCTTTCTTT. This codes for CASSFSMIGVMHTEAFF.

CDR3 sequence reads: CASSYWARNQPQHF. DNA of the CDR3: TGTGCCAGCAGTTATTGGGCCCGCAATCAGCCCCAGCATTTT. The chain links TRBV6-6 to TRBJ1-5; the D is unclear. The CDR3 extends over 14 amino acids. The germline V gene has CDR1 MNHNY and CDR2 SVGAGI (reference sequence). Trimming removed 3 bases from V and 2 bases from J, with 8 bases in between.

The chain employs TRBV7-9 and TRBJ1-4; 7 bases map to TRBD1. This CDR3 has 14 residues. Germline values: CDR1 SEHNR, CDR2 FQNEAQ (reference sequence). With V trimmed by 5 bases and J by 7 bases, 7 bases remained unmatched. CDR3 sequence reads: CASSLSQGGEKLFF. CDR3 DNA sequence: TGTGCCAGCAGCCTGAGCCAGGGGGGTGAAAAACTGTTTTTT.

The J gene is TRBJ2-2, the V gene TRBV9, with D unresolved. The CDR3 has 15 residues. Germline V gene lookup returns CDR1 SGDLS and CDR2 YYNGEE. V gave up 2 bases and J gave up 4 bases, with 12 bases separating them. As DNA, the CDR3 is TGTGCCAGCAGCGTGGCCCGGAGCCTCACCGGGGAGCTGTTTTTT. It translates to CASSVARSLTGELFF.

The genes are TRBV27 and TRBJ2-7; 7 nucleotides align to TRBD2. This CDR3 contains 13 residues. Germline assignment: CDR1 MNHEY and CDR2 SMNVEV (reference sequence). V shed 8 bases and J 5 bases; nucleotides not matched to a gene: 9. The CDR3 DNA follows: TGTGCCAGCGGGCGGCGGGAGCGCCACGAGCAGTACTTC. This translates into CASGRRERHEQYF.

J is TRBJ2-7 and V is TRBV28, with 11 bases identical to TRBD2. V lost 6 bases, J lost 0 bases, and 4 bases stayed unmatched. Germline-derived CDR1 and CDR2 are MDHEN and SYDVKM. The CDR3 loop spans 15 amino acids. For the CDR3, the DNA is TGTGCCAGCAGCCCCGGGACTAGCGGCTCCTACGAGCAGTACTTC. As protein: CASSPGTSGSYEQYF.

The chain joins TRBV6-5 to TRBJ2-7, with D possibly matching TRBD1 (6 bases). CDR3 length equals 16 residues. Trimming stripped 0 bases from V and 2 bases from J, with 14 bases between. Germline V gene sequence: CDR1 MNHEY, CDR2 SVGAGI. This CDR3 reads CASSYSIDGQTYEQYF. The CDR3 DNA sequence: TGTGCCAGCAGTTACTCGATAGATGGACAGACCTACGAGCAGTACTTC.

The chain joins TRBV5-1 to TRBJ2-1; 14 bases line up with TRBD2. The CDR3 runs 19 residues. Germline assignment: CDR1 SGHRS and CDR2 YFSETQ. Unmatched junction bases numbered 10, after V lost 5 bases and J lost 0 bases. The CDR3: CASRGGLAGVRLSYNEQFF. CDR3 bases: TGCGCCAGCAGAGGGGGACTAGCGGGAGTTCGACTCTCCTACAATGAGCAGTTCTTC.

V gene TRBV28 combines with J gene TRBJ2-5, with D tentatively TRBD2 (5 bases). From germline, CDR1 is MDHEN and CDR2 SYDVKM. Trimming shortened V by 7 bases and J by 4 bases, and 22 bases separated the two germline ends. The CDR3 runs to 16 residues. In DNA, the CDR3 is TGTGCCAGCACCGCGAATGGACTGGCGGCGGGAGAGACCCAGTACTTC. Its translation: CASTANGLAAGETQYF.

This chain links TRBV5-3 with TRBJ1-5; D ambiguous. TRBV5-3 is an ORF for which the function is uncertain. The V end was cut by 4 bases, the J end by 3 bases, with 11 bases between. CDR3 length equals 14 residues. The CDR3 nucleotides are TGTGCCAGAAGCGACGCCCAGGCCAATCAGCCCCAGCATTTT. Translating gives CARSDAQANQPQHF.

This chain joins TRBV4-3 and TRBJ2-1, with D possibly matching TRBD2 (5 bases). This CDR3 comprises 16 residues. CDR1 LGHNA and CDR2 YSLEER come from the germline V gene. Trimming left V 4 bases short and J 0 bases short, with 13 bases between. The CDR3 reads CASSPEAEISYNEQFF. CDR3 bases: TGCGCCAGCAGCCCAGAAGCGGAGATCTCCTACAATGAGCAGTTCTTC.

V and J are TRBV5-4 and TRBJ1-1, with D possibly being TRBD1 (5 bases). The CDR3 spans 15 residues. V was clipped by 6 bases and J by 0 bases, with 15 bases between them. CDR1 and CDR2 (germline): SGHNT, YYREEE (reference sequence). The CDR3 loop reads CASTSSRQMNTEAFF. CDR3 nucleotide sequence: TGTGCCAGCACCTCGAGTCGACAGATGAACACTGAAGCTTTCTTT.

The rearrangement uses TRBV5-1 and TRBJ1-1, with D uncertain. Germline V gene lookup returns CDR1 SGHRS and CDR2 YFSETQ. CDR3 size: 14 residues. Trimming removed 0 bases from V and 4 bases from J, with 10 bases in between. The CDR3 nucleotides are TGCGCCAGCAGCTTGGGAGGGCTGGCCACTGAAGCTTTCTTT. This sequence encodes CASSLGGLATEAFF.

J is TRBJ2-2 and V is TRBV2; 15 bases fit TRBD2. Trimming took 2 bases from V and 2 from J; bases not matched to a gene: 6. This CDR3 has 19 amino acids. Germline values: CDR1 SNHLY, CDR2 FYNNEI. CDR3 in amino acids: CASSESGGLAGGNTGELFF. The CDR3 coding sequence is TGTGCCAGCAGTGAAAGCGGGGGACTAGCGGGGGGCAACACCGGGGAGCTGTTTTTT.